A few counts support the clone carrying this TCR beta chain. Antigen specificity is unknown. One end of the junction varies from germline; a read error may be responsible. This sample is drawn from a study of beta chain features in type 1 diabetes. The overall study: Examination spanned some 100 million sorted cells from all samples.

Study-wide points: Whether TCRB rearrangement is influenced by HLA type was left unresolved in this analysis.

CD4+ naive, central memory, regulatory and stem cell-like memory cells were sorted via CD45RO/CCR7/CD25/CD127/CD95/CD27. Expressed TCRB transcripts were sequenced after all isolated RNA was converted to cDNA. The assay was immunoSEQ multiplex PCR, and TCRdb's table has in-frame clones only and misses some. This repertoire shows some 410,000 clones, about an eighth found once; its top ten account for over 0.035%. This CDR3 spans 12 amino acids. Germline-derived CDR1 and CDR2 are SEHNR and FQNEAQ (reference sequence). J is TRBJ2-5 and V is TRBV7-9; D is unclear. The sequence derives from a woman aged 18-35 years in good health. The sample taken for sequencing was naive CD4+ T cells from blood. CDR3 residues: CASSLGRQGINF. The CDR3 region has the DNA TGTGCCAGCAGCTTGGGTAGACAAGGAATCAACTTC.